This T cell receptor (beta chain) was sequenced during a study of Graves' ophthalmopathy and Graves' hyperthyroidism. In the study overall: Being free of ophthalmopathy for 18 months of follow-up defined stable hyperthyroidism. Overall study findings and caveats: Most thyroid clonotypes with frequency above 0.001 were detected in blood too. Cross-validated, the 13-signature model showed 87.88%/81.08% sensitivity/specificity, and 80%/75% in the test set.

This clonotype was counted only a few times. What it binds is unknown. RNA transcripts were the source from which TCR beta CDR3 regions were amplified. Second-round multiplex PCR followed a first-round RT-PCR using HTBI primers. Each CDR3 protein is one row after TCRdb ran MiXCR on the multiplex PCR reads. Here the sample spans over a million distinct CDR3 sequences, approximately 35% being singletons. CDR3 length: 15 amino acids. The germline V gene has CDR1 SEHNR and CDR2 FQNEAQ (reference sequence). The V end was cut by 2 bases, the J end by 3 bases, with 14 bases between. The specimen sequenced was peripheral blood or thyroid tissue (not recorded which). The chain employs TRBV7-9 and TRBJ2-7, with D maybe TRBD1 (5 bases). The sequence came from an adult man with Graves' hyperthyroidism. This CDR3 reads CASSLFDSLYYEQYF. The CDR3 DNA sequence: TGTGCCAGCAGCTTATTTGACAGCTTATACTACGAGCAGTACTTC. Full variable domain (remainder filled in from reference TRBV7-9 and TRBJ2-7): DTGVSQNPRHKITKRGQNVTFRCDPISEHNRLYWYRQTLGQGPEFLTYFQNEAQLEKSRLLSDRFSAERPKGSFSTLEIQRTEQGDSAMYLCASSLFDSLYYEQYFGPGTRLTVT.